The source of this TCR beta chain is a study of PD-L1 blockade in urothelial cancer (dated by TCRdb to about 2017). With regard to the full study: Every patient began therapy in 2014 and was given atezolizumab 1,200 mg intravenously every 3 weeks. TCR sequencing covered pretreatment tumor samples and matched, serially collected peripheral blood taken before and after atezolizumab treatment. An ECOG performance status of 0 or 1 was recorded for the patients, and 0 to 3 prior chemotherapy regimens had been received by the patients. Durable clinical benefit meant progression-free survival longer than 6 months, and TCR features were also tested against progression-free and overall survival. Twenty-five of 29 patients were identified as males with urothelial cancer of bladder origin, and a prior smoking history was reported by 18 of 29 patients. Blood samples were analyzed at two time points: 3 weeks after treatment start (second dose) and 6 weeks after treatment start. Under 10 patients reached durable clinical benefit, while 15 to 20 patients did not. Pretreatment blood TCR-seq was available for around 29 patients, at least one posttreatment blood collection was obtained for about 24 patients, and tumor TCR-seq was available for about 24 patients. The study, an exploratory multi-omic analysis, examined somatic, immune and clinical correlates of response to PD-L1 blockade with atezolizumab in urothelial cancer. Blood samples gave median yields of approximately 130,000 T cells and tens of thousands of unique TCRs, along with a median clonality of 0.080. In the same patients who had TCR sequencing, pretreatment tumors also underwent whole exome sequencing and RNA sequencing.

The cohort comprised fewer than 35 patients with locally advanced or metastatic urothelial carcinoma treated at Memorial Sloan Kettering on a trial protocol. Peripheral blood mononuclear cells were collected pretreatment and during treatment, with between 1 and 8 total time points per patient. The Qiagen DNeasy Blood extraction kit was used to purify genomic DNA from total PBMCs and tumor samples. PBMCs were collected pretreatment and during treatment, and were isolated and stored as previously described. What the authors observed across the whole study: Among patients with durable benefit, tumor-associated TCR clones showed greater expansion in peripheral blood 3 weeks after treatment started (n of about 21, p = 0.022). Small sample size (n ≈ 29) and many exploratory analyses mean the results are intended to be hypothesis-generating. Improved progression-free and overall survival was found to be associated with pretreatment peripheral blood TCR clonality below the median.

A word on this clone: Its antigen specificity is not known. Base qualities are not provided; no much larger clone lies one nucleotide away.

Each PCR received spiked-in synthetic TCR analog templates so that absolute template abundance could be estimated from read counts. The immunoSEQ assay was used to amplify TCRbeta CDR3 regions from genomic DNA with bias-controlled V and J gene primers. Sequencing of rearranged TCRbeta segments was done at approximately 20X coverage. As for how the authors treated the data: Sequencing errors were corrected by clustering and CDR3s were annotated against IMGT to assign V, D and J genes. Only productive TCRbeta rearrangements were used in downstream analyses, excluding out-of-frame or stop-codon sequences. Clonality was computed as one minus Shannon entropy normalized by the log of the number of unique productive sequences. Fisher's exact test with Benjamini-Hochberg correction, using a cutoff of adjusted p below 0.01, was how clones that differed between time points or between blood and tumor were identified. As stored in TCRdb, this immuneACCESS dataset retains in-frame rearrangements with V and J assigned. A fraction of the clones does not appear; measured against another copy, unresolved V genes explain less than half of the discrepancy, and the remainder lacks a known reason. V and J calls and clone size follow that table, whereas D and trimming were derived from the DNA. In this sample the table shows 30,000 to 40,000 clones, around 83% of which occur a single time. The leading ten clones occupy around 16% of the sample.

This receptor was obtained from a man aged 55 to 70 with urothelial cancer. The specimen comprised PBMCs, sampled around atezolizumab (anti-PD-L1) treatment.

Here is the DNA: TGTGCCAGCAGTTACGACAGGGGAGGGACTGAAGCTTTCTTT. Its translation reads: CASSYDRGGTEAFF. The rearranged chain carries TRBV6-6 and TRBJ1-1, with 8 junctional bases fitting TRBD1. As encoded in the germline V gene (reference sequence), CDR1 is MNHNY while CDR2 is SVGAGI. The CDR3 starts with the cysteine, ends with the phenylalanine, and has 14 residues. The entry retains the CDR3 DNA only, 42 bases that are in frame from base 1. Trimming takes 2 bases off V and 5 bases off J; junction bases not matched to a gene: 4.